The sequence of this T cell receptor beta chain was determined in a study of blood T cell repertoires in COVID-19. Across the whole study: Spain, Italy and the United States supplied samples that represented acute and convalescent COVID-19.

In the original analysis: Nucleated cell number was recorded as an estimate derived from reference gene primer amplification. Here immunoSEQ multiplex PCR was the method, and the copy in TCRdb shows in-frame clones only, minus some. V and J calls and clone size are copied from that table; D and trimming were computed from the DNA. The sample records 100,000 to 150,000 clones, approximately 80% being singletons. CDR1 is SGHTA, CDR2 FQGNSA, per germline. The CDR3 runs 15 residues. Losses at the gene ends were 3 bases for V and 5 bases for J; bases not matched to a gene: 5. The sample was peripheral blood. The genes are TRBV7-2 and TRBJ2-5, with 11 bases identical to TRBD1. This TCR derives from a man aged 55 to 70 with acute or convalescent COVID-19. CDR3 nucleotide sequence: TGTGCCAGCAGCTTCGGACAGGGGGCTGGGGAGACCCAGTACTTC. Encoded protein: CASSFGQGAGETQYF.